This T cell receptor (beta chain) was identified in a study of beta chain features in type 1 diabetes. About the research overall: When patients were set against healthy donors, age, gender and cell yields were similar.

V lost 5 bases, J lost 4 bases, and 10 bases lay in between. Germline CDR1 reads MDHEN; CDR2 reads SYDVKM. The CDR3 is made up of 13 amino acids. Study-level points and caveats: In every one of the four CD4+ subsets, TCRB CDR3s were moderately but significantly shorter in Type 1 diabetes patients.

Turning to this clone: Its specificity is unknown.

Sequenced material consisted of expressed TCRB transcripts (all of the isolated RNA was reverse transcribed). The assay was immunoSEQ multiplex PCR, and TCRdb's table has in-frame clones only and misses some. The sample contains about 160,000 clones, approximately 8.1% of which appear only once. Sequences were obtained from central memory CD4+ T cells from blood. The rearrangement uses TRBV28 and TRBJ2-3; D gene uncertain. This clonotype was sampled from a woman aged 40 to 50 with type 1 diabetes. Here the CDR3 reads CASSPGYSDTQYF. The CDR3 nucleotides are TGTGCCAGCAGTCCGGGTTATTCAGATACGCAGTATTTT. The variable domain in full, with the rest retrieved from reference TRBV28 and TRBJ2-3, is DVKVTQSSRYLVKRTGEKVFLECVQDMDHENMFWYRQDPGLGLRLIYFSYDVKMKEKGDIPEGYSVSREKKERFSLILESASTNQTSMYLCASSPGYSDTQYFGPGTRLTVL.